This TCR beta chain comes out of a study of long-term antiretroviral therapy in people with HIV. Running of the v3.0 immunoSEQ assay took place at survey level. Method: immunoSEQ multiplex PCR; TCRdb's copy keeps in-frame clones and lacks some. The sample yields about 21,000 clones, approximately 76% seen once. After removal of 6 bases from V and 5 bases from J, the junction contained 8 bases not matched to a gene. The V gene's germline CDR1 is MNHEY and CDR2 SVGAGI. This CDR3 contains 14 residues. In this sample, this clone turned up a few times. The sample was unsorted PBMCs, taken less than 1.8 years before starting antiretroviral therapy. The clonotype comes from a middle-aged woman with HIV. V gene TRBV6-5 combines with J gene TRBJ2-7, with 9 bases lining up with TRBD1. For the CDR3, the DNA is TGTGCCAGCAGGACCGGGACAGGGTTCCACGAGCAGTACTTC. This encodes CASRTGTGFHEQYF.